This paragraph covers one T cell receptor beta chain sequence. This sample is drawn from a study of blood T cell repertoires in COVID-19. Profiled with immunoSEQ multiplex PCR; TCRdb holds only in-frame clones, not every one. This sample has approximately 500,000 clones, with roughly 87% found just once. The length of the CDR3 is 18 residues. The ends lost 4 bases at V and 3 bases at J; junction bases unmatched: 10. Germline V gene sequence: CDR1 SGHNT, CDR2 YYREEE (reference sequence). Recruited during active infection, patients (from Seattle) were subsequently followed longitudinally. Specimen: peripheral blood. The genes are TRBV5-4 and TRBJ2-1; TRBD2 matches 13 bases. The sequence derives from a man between 18 and 35 years old with COVID-19, enrolled during active disease. CDR3: CASSPRTSGGPLYNEQFF. The DNA for the CDR3 is TGTGCCAGCAGCCCAAGGACTAGCGGGGGCCCTCTCTACAATGAGCAGTTCTTC.